This T cell receptor (beta chain) is from a study of regulatory T cells in long-lasting Graves disease. Study-wide background: Prior antithyroid drug treatment in newly diagnosed Graves' patients lasted under 3 months. Findings and limits, study-wide: What was studied was peripheral blood only, and not thyroid tissue. TRBV28, TRBJ1-2 and TRBJ2-5 were segments that persistent disease favored. In persistent patients, shared public clonotypes (around 2,500) outnumbered those in new patients (approximately 880).

This clonotype occurred many times. Its specificity is not known. Combining iRepertoire HTBI primers with Arm-PCR of CDR3 regions, the authors built TCR beta libraries. TCRdb re-called the multiplex PCR reads through MiXCR, storing one row per CDR3 protein. The data contain around 500,000 distinct CDR3 sequences, roughly 14% of them seen just once; the ten biggest clones take up under 10%. Documented time point: newly diagnosed GD, antithyroid drugs for less than 3 months. TCR sequences were obtained from RNA taken from PBMCs. This CDR3 spans 12 amino acids. Unmatched junction bases numbered 7, after V lost 7 bases and J lost 5 bases. Germline V CDR1 and CDR2: SQVTM, ANQGSEA. These same data were also listed under a study on T cells in Graves' hyperthyroidism and ophthalmopathy.

The chain has TRBV29-1 and TRBJ1-2; 7 positions match TRBD1. The sequence was collected from a man aged 30 to 39 with Graves disease. The source material was peripheral blood mononuclear cells (PBMCs), sampled at new diagnosis, from a patient treated with antithyroid drugs. The CDR3 loop is CSAQQGLYGYTF. The CDR3 nucleotides read TGCAGCGCCCAACAGGGGCTGTATGGCTACACCTTC.